This TCR beta chain originates from a study of monozygotic twins with inflammatory bowel disease (dated by TCRdb to between 2017 and 2020). Context from the whole study: The complete study included about 30 monozygotic twin pairs: 19 IBD-discordant Danish pairs and nine German pairs, of which four were IBD-concordant and five were IBD-discordant. The search for disease-associated traits relied mainly on comparing IBD patients with their genetically identical healthy co-twins within discordant pairs. Each individual had, on average, about 151 000 unique TCRalpha sequences and 181 000 unique TCRbeta sequences available for analysis. Study-wide findings and limitations: Because patients were on differing immunosuppressive treatments, the repertoires may have picked up extra background noise and inter-individual variability. No single strong signal or clonotype linked to IBD turned up in the results, so the idea that one exists was not supported. Concordant and discordant twins showed no difference in repertoire similarity, possibly because of limited statistical power. The analysis was unable to tell apart different T cell subtypes. A decrease in TCRbeta repertoire diversity, as measured by inverse Simpson index, was observed in IBD patients compared with their healthy co-twins. Compared with healthy twins, IBD patients had fewer clonotypes in common with other individuals, a difference most pronounced in patients showing signs of disease activity.

From the germline V gene, CDR1 is LGHNA and CDR2 is YSLEER. The CDR3 covers 14 residues, taking in both the cysteine and the phenylalanine. The entry carries no DNA sequence. The library was generated by 5' RACE. Each TCR library was prepared from about 3.5 ug of total RNA. For each sample, cDNA synthesis with SMARTScribe reverse transcriptase was split into eight separate reactions. During cDNA synthesis, template switching was used to introduce unique molecular identifiers that contained a 6-nucleotide sample barcode. Amplification of TCRalpha and TCRbeta cDNA involved two nested PCRs of 16 and 9 cycles, and each PCR was followed by bead purification. Before amplification, cDNA was treated with uracil DNA-glycosylase and purified using the QIAquick PCR purification kit. In the second PCR, Illumina TruSeq-compatible adapters and sample-specific barcodes were added. TapeStation and Qubit were used to check library quality and concentration, and 5 to 6 ng of each library went into the pool. Sequencing of the pooled libraries was done on an Illumina HiSeq2500 single-index Rapid Run using custom sequencing primers and 2 x 100 bp reads. Per the authors' processing: PCR and sequencing errors were corrected by UMI-based consensus assembly using MiGEC version 1.2.6. MiXCR version 2.1.1 was used to carry out V(D)J alignment, clonotype assembly and CDR3 extraction. To normalise gene usage, clonotype sharing and MAIT/NKT TCR abundance, the top 1000, 10 000 and 20 000 clonotypes in each sample were analysed. After downsampling to 27 000 UMIs, diversity was calculated as the inverse Simpson index using the vegan R package. Paired Mann-Whitney U tests on discordant twin pairs were used, with Benjamini-Hochberg multiple-testing correction. The reads were reprocessed in TCRdb, with one entry per CDR3 protein sequence and no accompanying DNA. What appears here as the V and J calls and clone size reflects TCRdb's work, not the paper's. In this sample's table one finds over 150,000 distinct CDR3 sequences. The leading ten clones occupy roughly 2.4% of the sample.

A 2.5 ml peripheral blood sample was drawn into PAXgene tubes per donor and stored at -80°C. Total RNA was isolated from whole blood with the PAXgene blood miRNA kit on an automated QIAcube, without T cell sorting. Peripheral blood from monozygotic twin pairs who were concordant or discordant for inflammatory bowel disease underwent deep TCRalpha and TCRbeta repertoire profiling using unique molecular barcoding. Smoking habits were recorded for all twin pairs, and individuals were classified as current, former or never smokers. Points on this clonotype: There is no known antigen for this receptor.

This sequence was found in a human donor with ulcerative colitis or Crohn's disease, or a healthy co-twin of an affected twin (not recorded which). The sequenced material came from blood. The chain is assembled from TRBV4-3 and TRBJ1-1; TCRdb's assignment of TRBD1 cannot be checked, as there is no DNA. CDR3 reads: CASSPSLGGTEAFF.